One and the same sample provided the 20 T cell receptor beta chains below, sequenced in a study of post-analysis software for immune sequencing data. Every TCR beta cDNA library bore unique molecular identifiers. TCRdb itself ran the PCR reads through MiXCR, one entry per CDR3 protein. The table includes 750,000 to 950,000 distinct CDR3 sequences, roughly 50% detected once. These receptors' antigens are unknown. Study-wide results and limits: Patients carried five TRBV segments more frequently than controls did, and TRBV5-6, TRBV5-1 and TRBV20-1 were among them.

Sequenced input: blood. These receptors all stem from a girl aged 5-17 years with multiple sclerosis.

The CDR3 region is CASSLPRNTEAFF. For the CDR3, the DNA is TGCGCCAGCAGCCTACCGAGGAACACTGAAGCTTTCTTT. The chain carries TRBV5-1 and TRBJ1-1; no reliable D call. The CDR3 consists of 13 residues. Germline V gives CDR1 SGHRS, CDR2 YFSETQ. V was trimmed by 4 bases and J by 1 base, leaving 8 bases between them.

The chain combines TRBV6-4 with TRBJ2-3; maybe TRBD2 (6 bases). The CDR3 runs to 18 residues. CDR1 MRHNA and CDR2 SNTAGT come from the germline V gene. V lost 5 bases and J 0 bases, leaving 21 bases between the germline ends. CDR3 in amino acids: CASSRLGETRVSTDTQYF. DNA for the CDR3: TGTGCCAGCAGTCGCCTCGGGGAGACTAGAGTAAGCACAGATACGCAGTATTTT.

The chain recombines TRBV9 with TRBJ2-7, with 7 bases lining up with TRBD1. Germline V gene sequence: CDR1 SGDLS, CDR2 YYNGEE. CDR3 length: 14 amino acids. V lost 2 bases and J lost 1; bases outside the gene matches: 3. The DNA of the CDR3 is TGTGCCAGCAGCGTTGGACAGGCGTCCTACGAGCAGTACTTC. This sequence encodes CASSVGQASYEQYF.

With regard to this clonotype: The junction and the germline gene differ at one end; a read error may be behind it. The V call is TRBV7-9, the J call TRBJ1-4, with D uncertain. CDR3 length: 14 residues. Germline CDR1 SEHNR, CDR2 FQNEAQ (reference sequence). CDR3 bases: TGTGTCAGCAGGAAGGTTGCAACTAATGAAAAACTGTTTTTT. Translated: CVSRKVATNEKLFF.

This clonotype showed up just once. The CDR3 region is CASSQDMGVGQPQHF. CDR3 bases: TGTGCCAGCAGCCAAGATATGGGGGTTGGACAGCCCCAGCATTTT. J is TRBJ1-5 and V is TRBV14; D may be TRBD1 (5 bases). This CDR3 comprises 15 residues. Trimming took off 0 bases at V and 7 bases at J, with 13 bases between the two ends. The germline gives CDR1 SGHDN, CDR2 FVKESK.

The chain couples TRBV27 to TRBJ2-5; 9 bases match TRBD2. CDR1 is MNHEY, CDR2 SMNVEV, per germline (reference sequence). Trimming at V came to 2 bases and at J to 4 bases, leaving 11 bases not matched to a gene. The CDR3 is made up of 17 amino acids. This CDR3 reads CASSLGKGSGRGETQYF. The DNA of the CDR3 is TGTGCCAGCAGTTTAGGGAAAGGTAGCGGGAGAGGAGAGACCCAGTACTTC.

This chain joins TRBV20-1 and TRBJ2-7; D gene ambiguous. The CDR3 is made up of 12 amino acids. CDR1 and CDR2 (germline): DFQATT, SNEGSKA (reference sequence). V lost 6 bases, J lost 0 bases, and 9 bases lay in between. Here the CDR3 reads CSAPRPSYEQYF. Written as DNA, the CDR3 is TGCAGTGCCCCACGGCCCTCCTACGAGCAGTACTTC.

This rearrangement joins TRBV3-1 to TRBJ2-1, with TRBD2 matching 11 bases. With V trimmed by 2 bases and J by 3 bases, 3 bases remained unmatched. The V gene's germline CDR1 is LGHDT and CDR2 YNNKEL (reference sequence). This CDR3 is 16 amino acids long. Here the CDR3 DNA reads TGTGCCAGCAGCCAATGGGGGACTAGCGGCTACAATGAGCAGTTCTTC. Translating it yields CASSQWGTSGYNEQFF.

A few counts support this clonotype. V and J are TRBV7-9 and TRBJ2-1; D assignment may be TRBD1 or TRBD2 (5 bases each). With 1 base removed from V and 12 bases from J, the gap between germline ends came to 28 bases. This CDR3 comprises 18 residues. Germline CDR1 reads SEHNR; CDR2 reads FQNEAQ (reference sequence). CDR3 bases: TGTGCCAGCAGCTTAGGCCTGAAGGCTGGGGGATCTAGTGTGTCGCAGTTCTTC. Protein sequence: CASSLGLKAGGSSVSQFF.

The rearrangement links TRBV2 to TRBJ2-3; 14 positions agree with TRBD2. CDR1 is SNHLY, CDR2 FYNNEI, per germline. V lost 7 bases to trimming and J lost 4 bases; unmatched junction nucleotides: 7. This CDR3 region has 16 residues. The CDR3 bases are TGTGCCAGCATGCTGACTAGCGGGAGGGTGGCAGATACGCAGTATTTT. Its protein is CASMLTSGRVADTQYF.

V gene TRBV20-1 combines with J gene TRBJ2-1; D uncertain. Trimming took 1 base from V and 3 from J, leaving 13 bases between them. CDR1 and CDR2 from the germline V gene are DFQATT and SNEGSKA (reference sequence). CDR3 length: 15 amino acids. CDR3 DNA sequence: TGCAGTGCTAGAGGGTTAGCAACCCTCTACAATGAGCAGTTCTTC. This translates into CSARGLATLYNEQFF.

The DNA of the CDR3 is TGTGCCAGCAGTTTCGACAGGGAAGGCTACACCTTC. Amino acids: CASSFDREGYTF. The chain joins TRBV12-3 or TRBV12-4 to TRBJ1-2; 7 bases line up with TRBD1. V shed 3 bases, J shed 8 bases, and the junction held 3 bases outside the gene matches. The length of the CDR3 is 12 residues.

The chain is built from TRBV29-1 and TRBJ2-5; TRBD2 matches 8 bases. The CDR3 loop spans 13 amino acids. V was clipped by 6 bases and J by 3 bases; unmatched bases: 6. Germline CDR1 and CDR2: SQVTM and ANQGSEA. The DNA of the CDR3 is TGCAGCGTCGCATATAGCGGGAAAGAGACCCAGTACTTC. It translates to CSVAYSGKETQYF.

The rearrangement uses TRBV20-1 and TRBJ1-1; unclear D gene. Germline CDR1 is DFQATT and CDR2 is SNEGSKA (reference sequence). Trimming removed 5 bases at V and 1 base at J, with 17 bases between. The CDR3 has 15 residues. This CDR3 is CSARAPGRSNTEAFF. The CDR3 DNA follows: TGCAGTGCTCGAGCACCGGGTCGCTCGAACACTGAAGCTTTCTTT.

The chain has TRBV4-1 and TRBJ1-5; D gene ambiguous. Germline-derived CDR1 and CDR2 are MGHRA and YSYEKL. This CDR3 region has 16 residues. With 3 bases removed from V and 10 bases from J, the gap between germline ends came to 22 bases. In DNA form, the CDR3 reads TGCGCCAGCAGCCACAATTTGAGGACGGATCAACGACCCCAGCATTTT. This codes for CASSHNLRTDQRPQHF.

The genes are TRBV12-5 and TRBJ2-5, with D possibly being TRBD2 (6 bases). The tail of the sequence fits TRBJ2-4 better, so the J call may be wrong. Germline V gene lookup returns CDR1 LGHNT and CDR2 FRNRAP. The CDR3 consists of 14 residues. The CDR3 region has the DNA TGTGCTAGTGGTTTGATCGGGGGATTGGGCATTCAGTACTTC. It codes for CASGLIGGLGIQYF.

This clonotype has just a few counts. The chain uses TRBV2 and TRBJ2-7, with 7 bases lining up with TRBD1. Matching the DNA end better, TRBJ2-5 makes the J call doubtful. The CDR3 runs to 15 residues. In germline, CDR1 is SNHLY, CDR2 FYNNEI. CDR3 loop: CASSSGQELQETQYF. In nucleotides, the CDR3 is TGTGCCAGCAGTTCCGGACAGGAGCTACAAGAGACCCAGTACTTC.

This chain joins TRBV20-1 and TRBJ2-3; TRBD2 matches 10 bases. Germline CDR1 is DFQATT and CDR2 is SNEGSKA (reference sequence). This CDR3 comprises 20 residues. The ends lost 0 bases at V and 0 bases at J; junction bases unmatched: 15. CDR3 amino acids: CSARDLPEKREGPSTDTQYF. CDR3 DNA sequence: TGCAGTGCTAGAGATCTCCCCGAGAAGCGGGAGGGCCCTAGCACAGATACGCAGTATTTT.

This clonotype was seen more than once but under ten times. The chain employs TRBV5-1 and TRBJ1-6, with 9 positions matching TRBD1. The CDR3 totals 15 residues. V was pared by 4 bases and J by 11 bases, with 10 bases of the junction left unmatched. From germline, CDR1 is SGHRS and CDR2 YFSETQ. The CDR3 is CASSPGTGRRAPLHF. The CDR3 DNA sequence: TGCGCCAGCAGCCCGGGGACAGGGCGACGGGCACCCCTCCACTTT.

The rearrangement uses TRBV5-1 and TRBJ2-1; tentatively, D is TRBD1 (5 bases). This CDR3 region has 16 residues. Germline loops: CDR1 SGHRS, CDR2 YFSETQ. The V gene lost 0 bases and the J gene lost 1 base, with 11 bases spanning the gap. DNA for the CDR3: TGCGCCAGCAGCTTGGATGGTAGGGGTTCCTACAATGAGCAGTTCTTC. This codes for CASSLDGRGSYNEQFF.